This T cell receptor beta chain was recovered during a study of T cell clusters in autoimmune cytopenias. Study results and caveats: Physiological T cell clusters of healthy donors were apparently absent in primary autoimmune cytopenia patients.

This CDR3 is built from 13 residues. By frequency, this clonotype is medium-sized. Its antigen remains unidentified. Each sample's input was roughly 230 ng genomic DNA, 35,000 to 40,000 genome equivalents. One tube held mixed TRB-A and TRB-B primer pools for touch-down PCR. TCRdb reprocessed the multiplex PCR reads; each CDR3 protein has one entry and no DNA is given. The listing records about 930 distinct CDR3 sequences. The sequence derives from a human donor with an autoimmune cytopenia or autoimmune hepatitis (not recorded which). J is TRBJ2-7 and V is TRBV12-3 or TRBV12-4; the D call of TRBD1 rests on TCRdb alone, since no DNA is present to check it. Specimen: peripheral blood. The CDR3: CASSPGISYEQYF.